Shown below are 5 T cell receptor beta chains from a single sample sequenced in a study of OX40 agonist ivuxolimab in advanced cancers. Assay used: immunoSEQ multiplex PCR; TCRdb lists only in-frame clones, some missing. The sample contains roughly 70,000 clones, 84% of which appear only once. This sample comprised CD4+ or CD8+ T cells sorted from blood, obtained in a trial of the OX40 agonist ivuxolimab. The receptors were gathered from an adult with an advanced solid tumor such as melanoma, head and neck, liver or kidney cancer.

The chain links TRBV28 to TRBJ1-2; TRBD1 agrees at 10 bases. CDR3 length: 15 residues. Unmatched junction bases numbered 7, after V lost 5 bases and J lost 4 bases. Germline values: CDR1 MDHEN, CDR2 SYDVKM. The CDR3 spells CASSRRTGGTYGYTF. The CDR3 bases are TGTGCCAGCAGTCGCAGGACAGGGGGTACCTATGGCTACACCTTC.

The V gene is TRBV19, the J gene TRBJ1-5; 10 bases fit TRBD1. The CDR3 runs 14 residues. Looked up from germline, CDR1 is LNHDA and CDR2 is SQIVND (reference sequence). The V gene end was trimmed by 9 bases and the J gene end by 7 bases; junction bases not matched to a gene: 9. The CDR3 nucleotides read TGTGCCAGCTCCGGGACAGGGGTAAACCAGCCCCAGCATTTT. Translating it yields CASSGTGVNQPQHF. The variable domain in full, completed from reference TRBV19 and TRBJ1-5, reads DGGITQSPKYLFRKEGQNVTLSCEQNLNHDAMYWYRQDPGQGLRLIYYSQIVNDFQKGDIAEGYSVSREKKESFPLTVTSAQKNPTAFYLCASSGTGVNQPQHFGDGTRLSIL.

The chain recombines TRBV7-6 with TRBJ2-1, with 9 bases fitting TRBD2. The V and J ends lost 3 bases and 8 bases, in that order; junction bases with no gene match: 11. The CDR3 loop spans 16 amino acids. CDR1 and CDR2 (germline): SGHVS, FNYEAQ. In DNA form, the CDR3 reads TGTGCCAGCAGCTTGCTGGGACTAGCCCCACCCGATGAGCAGTTCTTC. This encodes CASSLLGLAPPDEQFF.

The rearrangement joins TRBV6-5 to TRBJ1-2; D possibly corresponds to TRBD1 (6 bases). This CDR3 has 15 residues. V lost 0 bases and J lost 8, with 16 bases in between. CDR1 and CDR2 from the germline V gene are MNHEY and SVGAGI. CDR3 sequence (DNA): TGTGCCAGCAGTTACTCGGAGTTGAACAGGGAGGGCTACACCTTC. As protein: CASSYSELNREGYTF.

J is TRBJ2-3 and V is TRBV7-3; 8 bases align to TRBD2. Unmatched junction bases numbered 0, after V lost 5 bases and J lost 8 bases. The germline CDR1 and CDR2 sequences are SGHTA and FQGTGA. This CDR3 is 11 amino acids long. In DNA, the CDR3 is TGTGCCAGCAGCCTAGCGGGTACGCAGTATTTT. It yields the protein CASSLAGTQYF.